The 30 T cell receptor beta chains reported below all come from one sample, sequenced in a study of T-cell memory formation after mild COVID-19. TCRdb reanalysed the 5' RACE reads using MiXCR and keeps one entry per CDR3 protein. This table has approximately 260,000 distinct CDR3 sequences, about a sixth appearing once. The sample was PBMCs or a T cell subset sorted from them (not recorded which). Source of these receptors: a young man who had mild COVID-19 (a few samples of this study predate the infection). Cell type and time point are not known.

This clonotype was recorded at least ten times. The chain links TRBV20-1 to TRBJ1-1; tentatively, D is TRBD1 (6 bases). Germline loops: CDR1 DFQATT, CDR2 SNEGSKA (reference sequence). The CDR3 totals 12 residues. V lost 5 bases and J 1 base, leaving 8 bases between the germline ends. CDR3 protein: CSAGRGNTEAFF. In DNA, the CDR3 is TGCAGTGCTGGCAGGGGGAACACTGAAGCTTTCTTT.

This chain connects TRBV7-2 to TRBJ1-5; D perhaps matches TRBD1 (5 bases). The CDR3 extends over 14 amino acids. Trimming cost V 4 bases and J 5 bases, with 12 bases left between them. The germline CDR1 and CDR2 sequences are SGHTA and FQGNSA. Here the CDR3 reads CASSSRPGDQPQHF. The CDR3 coding sequence is TGTGCCAGCAGCTCACGTCCGGGGGATCAGCCCCAGCATTTT.

This clonotype was detected many times. V usage is TRBV11-3 and J usage is TRBJ2-5; 8 bases are shared with TRBD2. With 1 base clipped from V and 5 bases from J, the junction kept 0 bases outside the gene matches. Per germline, CDR1 SGHNT and CDR2 YENEEA. CDR3 length: 13 amino acids. For the CDR3, the DNA is TGTGCCAGCAGCTTAGCTAGCGGGGAGACCCAGTACTTC. Amino acids: CASSLASGETQYF.

The chain joins TRBV5-4 to TRBJ2-5; TRBD2 aligns across 8 bases. The CDR3 extends over 15 amino acids. Germline V gene lookup returns CDR1 SGHNT and CDR2 YYREEE (reference sequence). V was clipped by 0 bases and J by 2 bases; unmatched bases: 3. CDR3 amino acids: CASSLAGGGQETQYF. DNA of the CDR3: TGTGCCAGCAGCTTGGCCGGCGGGGGGCAAGAGACCCAGTACTTC. Full variable domain (rest looked up from reference TRBV5-4 and TRBJ2-5): ETGVTQSPTHLIKTRGQQVTLRCSSQSGHNTVSWYQQALGQGPQFIFQYYREEENGRGNFPPRFSGLQFPNYSSELNVNALELDDSALYLCASSLAGGGQETQYFGPGTRLLVL.

This clonotype appeared a few times. The chain couples TRBV15 to TRBJ2-7; no reliable D call. V was shortened by 0 bases and J by 6 bases, with 15 bases between the two germline ends. Germline V gene lookup returns CDR1 LNHNV and CDR2 YYDKDF (reference sequence). The CDR3 consists of 15 residues. CDR3 nucleotides: TGTGCCACCAGCAGAGATTCCTTGCGGCTCAGCGAGCAGTACTTC. Encoded protein: CATSRDSLRLSEQYF.

The V and J genes are TRBV12-3 or TRBV12-4 and TRBJ1-2; D is ambiguous. V lost 2 bases and J lost 4, with 8 bases in between. CDR3 length: 13 amino acids. The CDR3 loop reads CASSLQEGYGYTF. Written as DNA, the CDR3 is TGTGCCAGCAGTTTACAGGAGGGCTATGGCTACACCTTC.

This clonotype was counted only a few times. The rearrangement links TRBV6-2 or TRBV6-3 to TRBJ1-1; D is uncertain. Germline loops: CDR1 MNHEY, CDR2 SVGEGT. The ends were cut back, 4 bases at V and 4 bases at J, with 13 bases in the middle. The CDR3 has 14 amino acids. The CDR3 spells CASSFQTRGTEAFF. Written as DNA, the CDR3 is TGTGCCAGCAGTTTCCAAACCCGGGGCACTGAAGCTTTCTTT.

Ten or more counts support this clonotype. The chain couples TRBV7-2 to TRBJ1-2; no definite D call. Germline V gene data show CDR1 as SGHTA and CDR2 as FQGNSA. The ends were cut back, 6 bases at V and 4 bases at J, with 12 bases in the middle. The CDR3 sequence is 13 residues long. In nucleotides, the CDR3 is TGTGCCAGCAGTCAAGACATGTCCTATGGCTACACCTTC. Translated: CASSQDMSYGYTF.

This clonotype was observed a few times. This rearrangement joins TRBV5-1 to TRBJ1-1, with 9 bases matching TRBD1. The CDR3 has 14 amino acids. The J segment lost 10 bases and the V segment lost 4 bases, leaving 11 bases of the junction unmatched. Germline V gene data show CDR1 as SGHRS and CDR2 as YFSETQ. Written as DNA, the CDR3 is TGCGCCAGCAGCCCGGAGGGACAGGGCGGGATAGCTTTCTTT. Amino acid sequence: CASSPEGQGGIAFF.

The DNA of the CDR3 is TGTGCCAGCAGGATTCCGGGACAGGGTTCCACCGGGGAGCTGTTTTTT. This gives the protein CASRIPGQGSTGELFF. The V call is TRBV2, the J call TRBJ2-2; 9 bases match TRBD1. The CDR3 totals 16 residues. CDR1 is SNHLY, CDR2 FYNNEI, per germline. Germline trimming cut 6 bases from V and 4 bases from J; bases unmatched to any gene: 9.

The CDR3: CSARDRGTGDSPLHF. In DNA, the CDR3 is TGCAGTGCTAGGGATCGGGGGACAGGTGATTCACCCCTCCACTTT. The chain joins TRBV20-1 to TRBJ1-6, with 8 bases matching TRBD1. Germline-derived CDR1 and CDR2 are DFQATT and SNEGSKA (reference sequence). V lost 3 bases and J lost 8; bases outside the gene matches: 9. The CDR3 covers 15 residues.

This chain uses TRBV18 with TRBJ2-7, with 7 bases identical to TRBD1. Germline values: CDR1 KGHSH, CDR2 LQKENI. V was pared by 3 bases and J by 0 bases, with 5 bases of the junction left unmatched. The length of the CDR3 is 15 residues. CDR3 DNA: TGTGCCAGCTCACCGGGACAGATTTCCTCCTACGAGCAGTACTTC. Protein product: CASSPGQISSYEQYF.

This chain links TRBV29-1 with TRBJ1-1; D call uncertain. V shed 0 bases and J shed 8 bases, with 16 bases lying between them. This CDR3 spans 14 amino acids. Germline assignment: CDR1 SQVTM and CDR2 ANQGSEA. The CDR3 reads CSVEEGGLSAEAFF. In DNA form, the CDR3 reads TGCAGCGTTGAAGAGGGCGGCTTGAGCGCGGAAGCTTTCTTT.

The rearrangement links TRBV7-3 to TRBJ2-5; possibly TRBD2 for D (6 bases). Trimming removed 2 bases at V and 4 bases at J, with 8 bases between. The CDR3 has 13 amino acids. The germline CDR1 and CDR2 sequences are SGHTA and FQGTGA. The CDR3 DNA reads as TGTGCCAGCAGCTTATTCGGGGGAGAGACCCAGTACTTC. Its translation: CASSLFGGETQYF.

This chain connects TRBV7-2 to TRBJ1-5, with 9 bases lining up with TRBD1. The germline gives CDR1 SGHTA, CDR2 FQGNSA. V dropped 5 bases and J dropped 5; count of bases not matched to a gene: 7. This CDR3 has 15 residues. Written as DNA, the CDR3 is TGTGCCAGCAGCGAACAGGGGGCTCAGGATCAGCCCCAGCATTTT. It encodes CASSEQGAQDQPQHF.

The chain combines TRBV5-1 with TRBJ2-5; D could derive from TRBD1 or TRBD2 (7 bases each). V lost 4 bases, J lost 1 base, and 11 bases lay in between. CDR3 length: 14 residues. Looked up from germline, CDR1 is SGHRS and CDR2 is YFSETQ. This chain's CDR3 is CASSQGGIQETQYF. As DNA, the CDR3 is TGCGCCAGCAGCCAGGGGGGGATCCAAGAGACCCAGTACTTC.

This clonotype was detected only a few times. V usage is TRBV5-1 and J usage is TRBJ2-1; possible D gene TRBD1, 6 bases. V was clipped by 5 bases and J by 3 bases, with 12 bases between them. The CDR3 spans 14 residues. Germline V gene data show CDR1 as SGHRS and CDR2 as YFSETQ. This CDR3 is CASSSGQIYNEQFF. The CDR3 region has the DNA TGCGCCAGCAGTTCTGGACAGATCTACAATGAGCAGTTCTTC.

This clonotype was observed at least ten times. CDR3 DNA sequence: TGTGCCAGCAGCGCCTGGACTAGCCAAGAGACCCAGTACTTC. The encoded protein is CASSAWTSQETQYF. V usage is TRBV11-2 and J usage is TRBJ2-5; TRBD2 matches at 7 bases. Germline CDR1 SGHAT, CDR2 FQNNGV. Trimming cost V 5 bases and J 1 base; bases outside gene matches: 4. CDR3 length equals 14 residues. Based on the CDR3 plus reference TRBV11-2 and TRBJ2-5, the full variable domain is EAGVAQSPRYKIIEKRQSVAFWCNPISGHATLYWYQQILGQGPKLLIQFQNNGVVDDSQLPKDRFSAERLKGVDSTLKIQPAKLEDSAVYLCASSAWTSQETQYFGPGTRLLVL.

The CDR3 DNA reads TGTGCCAGCAGCTTGGAGCTGGGGGGTCGCAATCAGCCCCAGCATTTT. Translation: CASSLELGGRNQPQHF. The chain uses TRBV7-2 and TRBJ1-5; a possible D gene is TRBD1 (5 bases). Deletions cut 3 bases from V and 2 bases from J, with 14 bases between. CDR1 is SGHTA and CDR2 is FQGNSA in the germline V gene. There are 16 residues in the CDR3.

There are a few counts of this clonotype. The chain employs TRBV6-5 and TRBJ1-2; 10 bases match TRBD1. The ends lost 5 bases at V and 8 bases at J; junction bases unmatched: 11. The CDR3 has 15 residues. Germline-derived CDR1 and CDR2 are MNHEY and SVGAGI. The CDR3 is CASSHRDRGPTGYTF. The CDR3 region has the DNA TGTGCCAGCAGTCACCGGGACAGGGGACCTACCGGCTACACCTTC.

This clonotype has at least ten counts. This chain links TRBV7-3 with TRBJ2-7; either TRBD1 or TRBD2 may supply D (5 bases each). Germline CDR1 SGHTA, CDR2 FQGTGA. V was shortened by 0 bases and J by 0 bases, with 12 bases between the two germline ends. The CDR3 is 16 amino acids. The CDR3 sequence is CASSLTPGRNSYEQYF. In DNA form, the CDR3 reads TGTGCCAGCAGCTTAACGCCGGGACGCAACTCCTACGAGCAGTACTTC.

Many counts were recorded for this clonotype. The J gene is TRBJ2-3, the V gene TRBV18; D might be TRBD1 (6 bases). Trimming stripped 6 bases from V and 5 bases from J, with 18 bases between. This CDR3 region has 15 residues. Germline-derived CDR1 and CDR2 are KGHSH and LQKENI. CDR3 in DNA: TGTGCCAGCTCCACGATGGGGGCGAGAAAAGATACGCAGTATTTT. It is translated as CASSTMGARKDTQYF.

This clonotype has only a few counts. This sequence joins TRBV5-1 and TRBJ2-7; D is possibly TRBD1 (6 bases). The CDR3 has 13 residues. The germline V gene encodes CDR1 SGHRS and CDR2 YFSETQ. Trimming removed 4 bases from V and 2 bases from J, with 10 bases in between. The CDR3 spells CASSRDTTYEQYF. The CDR3, as DNA: TGCGCCAGCAGCCGGGACACTACCTACGAGCAGTACTTC.

A few counts support this clonotype. The J gene is TRBJ2-2, the V gene TRBV15, with unresolved D. The CDR3 covers 14 residues. Deletions cut 5 bases from V and 1 base from J, with 8 bases between. Germline-derived CDR1 and CDR2 are LNHNV and YYDKDF (reference sequence). This chain's CDR3 is CATSGSLNTGELFF. In DNA, the CDR3 is TGTGCCACCAGCGGATCATTGAACACCGGGGAGCTGTTTTTT. The full variable domain, its missing parts supplied by reference TRBV15 and TRBJ2-2, is DAMVIQNPRYQVTQFGKPVTLSCSQTLNHNVMYWYQQKSSQAPKLLFHYYDKDFNNEADTPDNFQSRRPNTSFCFLDIRSPGLGDTAMYLCATSGSLNTGELFFGEGSRLTVL.

V usage is TRBV20-1 and J usage is TRBJ2-3; the D gene could be TRBD1 or TRBD2 (5 bases each). The CDR3 loop spans 18 amino acids. Germline V gives CDR1 DFQATT, CDR2 SNEGSKA (reference sequence). V was trimmed by 1 base and J by 2 bases, leaving 22 bases between them. CDR3 in DNA: TGCAGTGCTAGAGTCCCCCCAGGGACCCACCCTTTCACAGATACGCAGTATTTT. As protein: CSARVPPGTHPFTDTQYF.

This clonotype has ten or more counts. The rearrangement uses TRBV4-3 and TRBJ2-4, with D hard to call. Germline V gives CDR1 LGHNA, CDR2 YSLEER. The V and J ends lost 0 bases and 4 bases respectively, with 4 bases between them. The length of the CDR3 is 13 residues. CDR3 loop: CASSQETKNIQYF. CDR3 DNA sequence: TGCGCCAGCAGCCAAGAGACTAAAAACATTCAGTACTTC.

This clonotype was counted many times. This chain connects TRBV29-1 to TRBJ2-3; D might be TRBD1 or TRBD2, each matching 5 bases. Germline V gives CDR1 SQVTM, CDR2 ANQGSEA. V was clipped by 0 bases and J by 0 bases, with 13 bases between them. The CDR3 runs to 16 residues. CDR3 bases: TGCAGCGTTGAAGATAAGGGACGCGCTAGCACAGATACGCAGTATTTT. Translating gives CSVEDKGRASTDTQYF.

The rearrangement uses TRBV6-6 and TRBJ2-3; 10 bases are shared with TRBD1. Germline CDR1 MNHNY, CDR2 SVGAGI (reference sequence). The length of the CDR3 is 15 residues. Unmatched junction bases numbered 6, after V lost 5 bases and J lost 4 bases. CDR3 DNA sequence: TGTGCCAGCAGTAACCGGGACAGGGGACCAGATACGCAGTATTTT. Residues: CASSNRDRGPDTQYF.

J is TRBJ2-1 and V is TRBV6-5; TRBD1 agrees at 9 bases. Germline CDR1 is MNHEY and CDR2 is SVGAGI. V was pared by 7 bases and J by 5 bases, with 6 bases of the junction left unmatched. The CDR3 contains 14 residues. CDR3 bases: TGTGCCAGCAAGGGGGACAGGGTAAACAATGAGCAGTTCTTC. This gives the protein CASKGDRVNNEQFF.

This clonotype has just a few counts. V usage is TRBV6-2 or TRBV6-3 and J usage is TRBJ2-5; 9 bases align to TRBD1. In germline, CDR1 is MNHEY, CDR2 SVGEGT. With 5 bases clipped from V and 7 bases from J, the junction kept 11 bases outside the gene matches. The CDR3 totals 15 residues. DNA of the CDR3: TGTGCCAGCAGTGTGACAGGGGGGCGTTCGTTGACCCAGTACTTC. Residues: CASSVTGGRSLTQYF.